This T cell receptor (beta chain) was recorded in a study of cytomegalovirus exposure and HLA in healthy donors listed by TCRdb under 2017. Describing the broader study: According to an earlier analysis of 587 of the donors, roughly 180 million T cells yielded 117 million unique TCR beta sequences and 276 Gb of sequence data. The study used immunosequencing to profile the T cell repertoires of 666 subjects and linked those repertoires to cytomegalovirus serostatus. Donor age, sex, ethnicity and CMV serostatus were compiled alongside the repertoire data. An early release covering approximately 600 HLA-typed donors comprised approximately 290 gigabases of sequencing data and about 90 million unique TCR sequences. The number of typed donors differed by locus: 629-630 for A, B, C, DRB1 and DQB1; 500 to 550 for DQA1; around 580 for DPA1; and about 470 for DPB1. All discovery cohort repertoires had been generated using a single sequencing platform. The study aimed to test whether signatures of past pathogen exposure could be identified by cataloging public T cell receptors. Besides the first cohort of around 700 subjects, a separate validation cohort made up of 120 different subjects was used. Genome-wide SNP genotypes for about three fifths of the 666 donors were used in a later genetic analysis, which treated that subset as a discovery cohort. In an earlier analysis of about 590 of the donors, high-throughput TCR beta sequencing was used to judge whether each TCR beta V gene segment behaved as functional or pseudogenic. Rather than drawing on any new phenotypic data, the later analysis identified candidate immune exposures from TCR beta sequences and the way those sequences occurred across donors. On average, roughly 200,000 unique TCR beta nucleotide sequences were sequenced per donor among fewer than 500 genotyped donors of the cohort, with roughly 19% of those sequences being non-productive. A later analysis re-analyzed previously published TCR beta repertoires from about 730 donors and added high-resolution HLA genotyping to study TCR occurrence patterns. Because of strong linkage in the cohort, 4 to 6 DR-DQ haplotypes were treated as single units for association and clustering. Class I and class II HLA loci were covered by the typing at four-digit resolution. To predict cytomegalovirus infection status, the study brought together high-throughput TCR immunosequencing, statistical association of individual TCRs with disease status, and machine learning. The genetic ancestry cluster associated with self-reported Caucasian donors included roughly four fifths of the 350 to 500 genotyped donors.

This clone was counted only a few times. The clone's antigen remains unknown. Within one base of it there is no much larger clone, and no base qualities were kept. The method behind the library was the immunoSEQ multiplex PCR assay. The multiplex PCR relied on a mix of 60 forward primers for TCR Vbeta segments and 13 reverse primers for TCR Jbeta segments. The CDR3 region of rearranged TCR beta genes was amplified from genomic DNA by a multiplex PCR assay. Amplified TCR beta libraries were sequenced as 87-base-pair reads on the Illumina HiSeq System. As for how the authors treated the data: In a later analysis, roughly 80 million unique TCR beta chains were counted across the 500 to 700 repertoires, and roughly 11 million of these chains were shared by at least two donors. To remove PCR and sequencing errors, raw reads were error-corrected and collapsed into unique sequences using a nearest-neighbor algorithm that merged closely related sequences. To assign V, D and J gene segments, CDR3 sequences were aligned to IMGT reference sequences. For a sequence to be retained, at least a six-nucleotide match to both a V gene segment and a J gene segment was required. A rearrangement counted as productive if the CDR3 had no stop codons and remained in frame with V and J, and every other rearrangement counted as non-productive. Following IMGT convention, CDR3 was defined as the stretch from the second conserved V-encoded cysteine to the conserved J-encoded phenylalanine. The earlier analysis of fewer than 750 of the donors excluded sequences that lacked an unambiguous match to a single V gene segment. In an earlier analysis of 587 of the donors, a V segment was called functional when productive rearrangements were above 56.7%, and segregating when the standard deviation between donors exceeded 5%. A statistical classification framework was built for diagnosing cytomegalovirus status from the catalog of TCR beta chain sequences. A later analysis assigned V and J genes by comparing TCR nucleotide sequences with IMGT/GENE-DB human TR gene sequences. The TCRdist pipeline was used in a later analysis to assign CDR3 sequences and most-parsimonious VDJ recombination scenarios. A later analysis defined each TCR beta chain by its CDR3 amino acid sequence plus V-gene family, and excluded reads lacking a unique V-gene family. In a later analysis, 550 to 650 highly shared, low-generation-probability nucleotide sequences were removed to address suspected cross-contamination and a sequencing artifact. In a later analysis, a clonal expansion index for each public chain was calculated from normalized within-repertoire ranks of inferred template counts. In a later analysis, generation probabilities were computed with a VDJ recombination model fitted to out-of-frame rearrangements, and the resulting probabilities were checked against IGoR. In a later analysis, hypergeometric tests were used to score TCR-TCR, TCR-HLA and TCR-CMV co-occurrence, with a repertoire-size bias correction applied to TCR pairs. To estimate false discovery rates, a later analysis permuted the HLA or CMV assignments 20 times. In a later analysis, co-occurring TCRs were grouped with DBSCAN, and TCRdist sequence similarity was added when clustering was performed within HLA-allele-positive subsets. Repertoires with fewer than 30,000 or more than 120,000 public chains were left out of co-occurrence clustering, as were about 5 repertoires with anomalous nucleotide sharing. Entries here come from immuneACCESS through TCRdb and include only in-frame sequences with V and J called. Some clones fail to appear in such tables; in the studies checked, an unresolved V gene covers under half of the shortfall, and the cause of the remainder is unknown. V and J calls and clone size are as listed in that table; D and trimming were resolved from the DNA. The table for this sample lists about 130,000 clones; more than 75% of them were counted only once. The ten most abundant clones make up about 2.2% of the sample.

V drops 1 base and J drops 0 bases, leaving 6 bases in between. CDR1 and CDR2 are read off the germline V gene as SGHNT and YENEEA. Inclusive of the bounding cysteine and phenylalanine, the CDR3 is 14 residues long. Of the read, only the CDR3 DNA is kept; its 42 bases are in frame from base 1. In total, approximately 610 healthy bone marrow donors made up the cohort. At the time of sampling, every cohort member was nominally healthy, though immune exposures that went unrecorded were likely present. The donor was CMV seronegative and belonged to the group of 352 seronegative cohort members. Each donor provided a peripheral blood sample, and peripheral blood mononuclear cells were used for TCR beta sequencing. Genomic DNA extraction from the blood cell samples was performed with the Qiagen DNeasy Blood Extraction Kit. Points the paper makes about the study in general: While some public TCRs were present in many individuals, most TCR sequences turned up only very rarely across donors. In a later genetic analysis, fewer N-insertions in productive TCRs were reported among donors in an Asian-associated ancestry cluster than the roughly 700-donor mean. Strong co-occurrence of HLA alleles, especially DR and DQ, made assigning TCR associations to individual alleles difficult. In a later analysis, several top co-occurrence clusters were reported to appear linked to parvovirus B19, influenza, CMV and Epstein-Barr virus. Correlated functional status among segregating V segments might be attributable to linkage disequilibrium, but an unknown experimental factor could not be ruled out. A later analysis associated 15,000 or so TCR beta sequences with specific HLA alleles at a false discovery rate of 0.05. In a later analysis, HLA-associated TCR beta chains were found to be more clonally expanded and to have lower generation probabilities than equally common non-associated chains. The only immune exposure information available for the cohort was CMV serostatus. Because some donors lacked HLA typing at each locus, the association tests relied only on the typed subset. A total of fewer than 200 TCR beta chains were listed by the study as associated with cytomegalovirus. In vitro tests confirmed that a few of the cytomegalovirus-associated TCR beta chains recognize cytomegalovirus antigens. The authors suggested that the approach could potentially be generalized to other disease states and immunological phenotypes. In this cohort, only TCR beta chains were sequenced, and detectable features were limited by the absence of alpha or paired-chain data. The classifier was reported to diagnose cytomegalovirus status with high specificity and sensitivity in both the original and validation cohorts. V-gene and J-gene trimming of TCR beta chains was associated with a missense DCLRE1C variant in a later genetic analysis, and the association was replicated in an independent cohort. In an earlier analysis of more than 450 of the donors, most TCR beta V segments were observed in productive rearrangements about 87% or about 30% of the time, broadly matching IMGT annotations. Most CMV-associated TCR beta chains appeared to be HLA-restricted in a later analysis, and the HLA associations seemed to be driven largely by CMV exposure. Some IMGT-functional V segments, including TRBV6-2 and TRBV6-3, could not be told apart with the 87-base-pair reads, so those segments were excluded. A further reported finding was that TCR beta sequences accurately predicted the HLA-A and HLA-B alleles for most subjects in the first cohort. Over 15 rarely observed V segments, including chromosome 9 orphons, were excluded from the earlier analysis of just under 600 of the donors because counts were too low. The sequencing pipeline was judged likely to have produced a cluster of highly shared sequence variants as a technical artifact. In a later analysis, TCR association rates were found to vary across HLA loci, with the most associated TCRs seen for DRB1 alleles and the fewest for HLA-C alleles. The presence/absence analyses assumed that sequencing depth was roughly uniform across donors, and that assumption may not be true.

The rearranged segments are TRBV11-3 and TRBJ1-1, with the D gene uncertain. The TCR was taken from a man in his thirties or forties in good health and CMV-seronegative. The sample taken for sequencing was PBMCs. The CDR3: CASSLGGLNTEAFF. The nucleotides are TGTGCCAGCAGCTTAGGCGGGTTGAACACTGAAGCTTTCTTT.